The entry below gives a single TCR beta chain sequence along with its context. Its antigen is still unknown. Germline lookup yields CDR1 LGHDT and CDR2 YNNKEL (reference sequence). The CDR3 sequence is 12 residues long. Between the trimmed V and J ends, which lost 2 bases and 7 bases, there was a span of 8 bases. This sample is drawn from a study of T cells in Graves' hyperthyroidism and ophthalmopathy. Study findings and constraints: Most expanded thyroid clonotypes above 0.001 recurred in blood.

The source material, RNA transcripts, was used to amplify TCR beta CDR3 regions. When the TCR CDR3 underwent first-round RT-PCR, the HTBI primer set was used. TCRdb analysed the multiplex PCR reads with MiXCR anew, one entry per CDR3 protein. The data hold hundreds of thousands of distinct CDR3 sequences, with more than 30% observed a single time. Sequenced material: blood. The receptor was derived from a man younger than 30 with Graves' hyperthyroidism. V usage is TRBV3-1 and J usage is TRBJ2-5; no clear D. CDR3 bases: TGTGCCAGCAGCCAATCTGTAGGGACCCAGTACTTC. It specifies CASSQSVGTQYF.